This T cell receptor (beta chain) was profiled in a study of graft-versus-host responses after intestinal transplantation. General study findings and limits: Early post-transplant HvG declines were associated with peak circulating GvH clone levels.

Libraries were prepared by immunoSEQ multiplex PCR; TCRdb keeps only in-frame clonotypes and omits some of them. The table includes roughly 100,000 clones, approximately 93% detected once. This clone appeared a single time. Its target is unknown. V shed 4 bases, J shed 6 bases, and the junction held 8 bases outside the gene matches. This CDR3 is built from 14 residues. Germline V gene sequence: CDR1 SNHLY, CDR2 FYNNEI. The source of this sequence is a human donor who received an intestinal transplant. V gene TRBV2 combines with J gene TRBJ1-2, with 7 bases matching TRBD1. This specimen consisted of unstimulated CD8+ T cells sorted from spleen or lymph node cells, obtained before intestinal transplant. The chain's CDR3 is CASSGEQGWNGYTF. The CDR3 DNA follows: TGTGCCAGCAGTGGAGAACAGGGGTGGAATGGCTACACCTTC.